A selection of T cell receptor beta chains follows, all from one sample in a study of STAT3 mutations in large granular lymphocyte leukemia. Clones were sequenced by immunoSEQ multiplex PCR, and TCRdb holds only the in-frame ones, with some missing. This table holds around 29,000 clones, approximately 84% found once. Sequenced input: peripheral blood mononuclear cells. The receptors were sampled from a man in his sixties with T-cell large granular lymphocyte leukemia. Some clones in this sample may be carry-over from other donors' samples. Each CDR3 is given with its conserved first and last residue. Each record gives: clone size, V gene, CDR3 length, J gene, D gene, CDR3 protein, CDR3 DNA. The D gene is left open where the match is weak. Clone size, where shown, is once, few, many, or a class for clones that have expanded.

clone size: -; V gene: TRBV7-9; CDR3 length: 13; J gene: TRBJ1-1; D gene: -; CDR3 protein: CASSFPSIIGAFF; CDR3 DNA: TGTGCCAGCAGCTTCCCCTCGATCATCGGAGCTTTCTTT
clone size: -; V gene: TRBV4-3; CDR3 length: 14; J gene: TRBJ2-7; D gene: -; CDR3 protein: CASSQGVQYYEQYF; CDR3 DNA: TGCGCCAGCAGCCAAGGGGTGCAATACTACGAGCAGTACTTC
clone size: -; V gene: TRBV19; CDR3 length: 14; J gene: TRBJ2-4; D gene: TRBD2; CDR3 protein: CASSIFGRVGIQYF; CDR3 DNA: TGTGCCAGTAGTATCTTCGGGAGGGTTGGCATTCAGTACTTC
clone size: -; V gene: TRBV6-6; CDR3 length: 16; J gene: TRBJ1-5; D gene: TRBD1; CDR3 protein: CASSSHQQGSNQPQHF; CDR3 DNA: TGTGCCAGCAGTTCACACCAACAGGGGAGCAATCAGCCCCAGCATTTT
clone size: -; V gene: TRBV29-1; CDR3 length: 15; J gene: TRBJ1-1; D gene: -; CDR3 protein: CSVDVQGPPGTEAFF; CDR3 DNA: TGCAGCGTTGATGTGCAGGGACCTCCCGGGACTGAAGCTTTCTTT
clone size: -; V gene: TRBV27; CDR3 length: 14; J gene: TRBJ1-3; D gene: -; CDR3 protein: CASSLVGGGNTIYF; CDR3 DNA: TGTGCCAGCAGTTTAGTGGGCGGCGGAAACACCATATATTTT
clone size: -; V gene: TRBV5-1; CDR3 length: 13; J gene: TRBJ1-2; D gene: -; CDR3 protein: CASSSGPPAGYTF; CDR3 DNA: TGCGCCAGCAGCTCCGGGCCACCTGCCGGCTACACCTTC
clone size: -; V gene: TRBV5-6; CDR3 length: 18; J gene: TRBJ2-7; D gene: -; CDR3 protein: CASSARGQGVLAGYEQYF; CDR3 DNA: TGTGCCAGCAGCGCGCGAGGACAGGGGGTGCTAGCGGGATACGAGCAGTACTTC
clone size: -; V gene: TRBV6-5; CDR3 length: 14; J gene: TRBJ2-5; D gene: TRBD1; CDR3 protein: CASSYSGQAVTQYF; CDR3 DNA: TGTGCCAGCAGTTACTCGGGACAGGCTGTGACCCAGTACTTC
clone size: -; V gene: TRBV2; CDR3 length: 14; J gene: TRBJ2-5; D gene: -; CDR3 protein: CASREASGQETQYF; CDR3 DNA: TGTGCCTCCCGCGAGGCGTCGGGGCAAGAGACCCAGTACTTC
clone size: -; V gene: TRBV6-5; CDR3 length: 15; J gene: TRBJ1-2; D gene: -; CDR3 protein: CASSSPGHLYYGYTF; CDR3 DNA: TGTGCCAGCAGCTCTCCGGGACACCTTTACTATGGCTACACCTTC
clone size: -; V gene: TRBV6-5; CDR3 length: 14; J gene: TRBJ2-3; D gene: TRBD2; CDR3 protein: CASRRTSGTDTQYF; CDR3 DNA: TGTGCCAGCAGACGGACTAGCGGCACAGATACGCAGTATTTT
clone size: -; V gene: TRBV30; CDR3 length: 15; J gene: TRBJ2-7; D gene: TRBD2; CDR3 protein: CAWTPTSGSYYEQYF; CDR3 DNA: TGTGCCTGGACTCCGACTAGCGGGAGTTACTACGAGCAGTACTTC
clone size: -; V gene: TRBV5-1; CDR3 length: 14; J gene: TRBJ2-5; D gene: -; CDR3 protein: CASSLQGFQETQYF; CDR3 DNA: TGCGCCAGCAGCTTACAGGGATTTCAAGAGACCCAGTACTTC
clone size: -; V gene: TRBV11-3; CDR3 length: 15; J gene: TRBJ2-3; D gene: TRBD1; CDR3 protein: CASSPRQGLVDTQYF; CDR3 DNA: TGTGCCAGCAGCCCACGACAGGGCCTGGTAGATACGCAGTATTTT
clone size: once; V gene: TRBV5-1; CDR3 length: 14; J gene: TRBJ2-2; D gene: -; CDR3 protein: CASSGETNTGELFF; CDR3 DNA: TGCGCCAGCAGTGGCGAAACGAACACCGGGGAGCTGTTTTTT